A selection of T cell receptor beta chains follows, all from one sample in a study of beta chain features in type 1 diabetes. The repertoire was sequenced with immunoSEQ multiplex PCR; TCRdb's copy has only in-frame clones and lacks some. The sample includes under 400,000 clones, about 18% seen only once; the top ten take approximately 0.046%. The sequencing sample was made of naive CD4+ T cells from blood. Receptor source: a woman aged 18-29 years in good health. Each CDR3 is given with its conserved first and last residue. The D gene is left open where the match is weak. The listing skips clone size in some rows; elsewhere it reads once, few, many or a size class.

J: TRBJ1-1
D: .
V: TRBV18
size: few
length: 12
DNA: TGTGCCAGCTCAAAAGCTAGGACTGAAGCTTTCTTT
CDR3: CASSKARTEAFF

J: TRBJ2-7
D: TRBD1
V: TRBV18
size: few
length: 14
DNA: TGTGCCAGCTCACCGGGACAGGACTCCTACGAGCAGTACTTC
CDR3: CASSPGQDSYEQYF

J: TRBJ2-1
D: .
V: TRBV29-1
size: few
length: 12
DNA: TGCAGCGTTGGGGACTTGACCCGTGAGCAGTTCTTC
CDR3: CSVGDLTREQFF

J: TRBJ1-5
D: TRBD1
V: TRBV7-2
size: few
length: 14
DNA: TGTGCCAGCAGCTCGACAGGGTTGAGTCAGCCCCAGCATTTT
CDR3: CASSSTGLSQPQHF

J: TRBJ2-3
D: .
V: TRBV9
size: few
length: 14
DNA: TGTGCCAGCAGCGGAAGCTTTAACACAGATACGCAGTATTTT
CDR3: CASSGSFNTDTQYF

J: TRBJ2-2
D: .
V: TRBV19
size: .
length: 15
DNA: TGTGCCAGTAGTATAGCTGGGGGAGGTACCGGGGAGCTGTTTTTT
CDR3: CASSIAGGGTGELFF

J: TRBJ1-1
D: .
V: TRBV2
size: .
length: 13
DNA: TGTGCCAGCAGTGGTCAGTTGAACACTGAAGCTTTCTTT
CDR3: CASSGQLNTEAFF

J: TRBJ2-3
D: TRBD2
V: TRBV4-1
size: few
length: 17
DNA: TGCGCCAGCAGCCGCGGACTAGCGGGAGGGCCAACAGATACGCAGTATTTT
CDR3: CASSRGLAGGPTDTQYF

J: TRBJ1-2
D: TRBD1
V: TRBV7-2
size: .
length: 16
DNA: TGTGCCAGCAGTTCTGTTTCGACAGGGAGGAGCTATGGCTACACCTTC
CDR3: CASSSVSTGRSYGYTF

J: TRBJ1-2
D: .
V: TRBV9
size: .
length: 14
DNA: TGTGCCAGCAGCTCCGTGCAGGGCCCCTATGGCTACACCTTC
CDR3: CASSSVQGPYGYTF

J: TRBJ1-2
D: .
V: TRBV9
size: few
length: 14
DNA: TGTGCCAGCAGCGCAGACAGGTTTATCAATGGCTACACCTTC
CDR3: CASSADRFINGYTF

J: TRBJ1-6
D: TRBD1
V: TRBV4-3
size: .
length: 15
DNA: TGCGCCAGCAGCCACGACAGGGGACTTAATTCACCCCTCCACTTT
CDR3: CASSHDRGLNSPLHF

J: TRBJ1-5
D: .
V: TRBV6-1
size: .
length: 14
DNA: TGTGCCAGCAGTGGGATCAACGGGGGGCAGCCCCAGCATTTT
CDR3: CASSGINGGQPQHF

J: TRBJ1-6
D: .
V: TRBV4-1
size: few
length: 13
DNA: TGCGCCAGCAGCCAGGTAGGGGGGGAGGCCCTCCACTTT
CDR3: CASSQVGGEALHF

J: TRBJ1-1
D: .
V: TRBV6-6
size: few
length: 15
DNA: TGTGCCAGCAGTTCAGCTTGGGGCTTGGACACTGAAGCTTTCTTT
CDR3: CASSSAWGLDTEAFF

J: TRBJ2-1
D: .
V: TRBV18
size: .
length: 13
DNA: TGTGCCAGCTCACCGAACGGCTACAATGAGCAGTTCTTC
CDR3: CASSPNGYNEQFF

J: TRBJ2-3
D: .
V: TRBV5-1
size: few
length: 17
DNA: TGCGCCAGCAGCTTGGCCGAAGCGCCAAGTTTCACAGATACGCAGTATTTT
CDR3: CASSLAEAPSFTDTQYF

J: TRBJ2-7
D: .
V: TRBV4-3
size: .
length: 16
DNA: TGCGCCAGCAGCCAAGAATTCGTGGCCAGCTCCTACGAGCAGTACTTC
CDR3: CASSQEFVASSYEQYF

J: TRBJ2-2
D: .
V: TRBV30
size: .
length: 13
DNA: TGTGCCTGGGAAGACAGCCAGACCGGGGAGCTGTTTTTT
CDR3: CAWEDSQTGELFF

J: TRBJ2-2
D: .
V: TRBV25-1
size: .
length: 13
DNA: TGTGCCAGCAGGGAACAGGGTTCCGGGGAGCTGTTTTTT
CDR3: CASREQGSGELFF

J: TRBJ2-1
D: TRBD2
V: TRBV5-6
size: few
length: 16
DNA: TGTGCCAGCAGCTTGACCGGGACTAGCCCTTGGTATGAGCAGTTCTTC
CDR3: CASSLTGTSPWYEQFF

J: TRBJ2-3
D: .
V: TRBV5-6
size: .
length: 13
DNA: TGTGCCAGCAGCCCTTACAACACAGATACGCAGTATTTT
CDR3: CASSPYNTDTQYF

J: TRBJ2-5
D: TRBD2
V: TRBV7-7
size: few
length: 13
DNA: TGTGCTAGCAGTAGCGGGGGAGGAGAGACCCAGTACTTC
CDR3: CASSSGGGETQYF

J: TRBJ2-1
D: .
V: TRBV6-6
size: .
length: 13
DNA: TGTGCCAACAGTTTTGGGCAGGGCAATGAGCAGTTCTTC
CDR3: CANSFGQGNEQFF

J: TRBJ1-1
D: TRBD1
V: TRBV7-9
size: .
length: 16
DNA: TGTGCCAGCAGCTTAGCCTACAGGGGGAGTTTCACTGAAGCTTTCTTT
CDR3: CASSLAYRGSFTEAFF

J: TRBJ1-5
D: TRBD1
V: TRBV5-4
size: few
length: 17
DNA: TGTGCCAGCAGGTGTGGGACAGGGGGTCTCGGCAATCAGCCCCAGCATTTT
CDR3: CASRCGTGGLGNQPQHF

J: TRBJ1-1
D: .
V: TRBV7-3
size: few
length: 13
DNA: TGTGCCAGCAGCCCGTCTTCGAACACTGAAGCTTTCTTT
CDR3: CASSPSSNTEAFF

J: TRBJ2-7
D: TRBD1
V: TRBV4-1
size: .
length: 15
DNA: TGCGCCAGCAGCCATTTGGGACAGGGGGCCTACGAGCAGTACTTC
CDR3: CASSHLGQGAYEQYF

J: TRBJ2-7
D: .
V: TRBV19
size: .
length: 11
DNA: TGTGCCACCCGACGGCAGGGCGAGCAGTACTTC
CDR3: CATRRQGEQYF

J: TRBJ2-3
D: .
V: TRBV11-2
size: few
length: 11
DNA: TGTGCCAGCAGCTCTACAGATACGCAGTATTTT
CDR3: CASSSTDTQYF

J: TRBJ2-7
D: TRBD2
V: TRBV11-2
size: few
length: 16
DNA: TGTGCCAGCAGCCCACGACTAGCGGGAGGGCCGTACGAGCAGTACTTC
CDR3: CASSPRLAGGPYEQYF

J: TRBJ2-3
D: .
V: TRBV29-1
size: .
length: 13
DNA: TGCAGCGTTTTACAGGGAAGCACAGATACGCAGTATTTT
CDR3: CSVLQGSTDTQYF

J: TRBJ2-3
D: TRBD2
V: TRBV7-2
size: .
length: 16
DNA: TGTGCCAGCAGCTTAGTCGCCAGCGGGGCCACAGATACGCAGTATTTT
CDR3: CASSLVASGATDTQYF

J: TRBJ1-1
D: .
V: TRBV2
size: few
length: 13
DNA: TGTGCCAGCAGTGAACAGGGAAACACTGAAGCTTTCTTT
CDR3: CASSEQGNTEAFF

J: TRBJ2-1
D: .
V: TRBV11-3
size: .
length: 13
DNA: TGTGCCGTCGAACGGAGGGAAAGCGGTGAGCAGTTCTTC
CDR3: CAVERRESGEQFF

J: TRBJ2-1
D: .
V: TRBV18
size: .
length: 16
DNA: TGTGCCAGCTCACCGAGGAAAACCAGCTCCTACAATGAGCAGTTCTTC
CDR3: CASSPRKTSSYNEQFF

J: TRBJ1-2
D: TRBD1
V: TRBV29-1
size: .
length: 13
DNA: TGCAGCGTTGAAACCCCAGGGGGCTATGGCTACACCTTC
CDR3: CSVETPGGYGYTF

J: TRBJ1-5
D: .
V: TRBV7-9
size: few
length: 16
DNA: TGTGCCAGCAGCTCGTTTCAGGGGCGCAGCAATCAGCCCCAGCATTTT
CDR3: CASSSFQGRSNQPQHF

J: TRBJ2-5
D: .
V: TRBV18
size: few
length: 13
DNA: TGTGCCAGCTCACCGGGCAGTCAAGAGACCCAGTACTTC
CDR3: CASSPGSQETQYF

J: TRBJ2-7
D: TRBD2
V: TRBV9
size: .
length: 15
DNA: TGTGCCAGCAGCGTAGGGACTAGCGGGTTCTACGAGCAGTACTTC
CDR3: CASSVGTSGFYEQYF

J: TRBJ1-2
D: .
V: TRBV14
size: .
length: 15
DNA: TGTGCCAGCAGCCAAGACAGGTTCCCGTCTGTTGGCTACACCTTC
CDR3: CASSQDRFPSVGYTF

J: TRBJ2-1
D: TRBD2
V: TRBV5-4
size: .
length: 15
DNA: TGTGCCAGCAGCTTGGTCCCTAGCGGGATCAATGAGCAGTTCTTC
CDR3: CASSLVPSGINEQFF

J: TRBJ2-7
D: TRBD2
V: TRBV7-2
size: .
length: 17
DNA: TGTGCCAGCAGTTTGGCGGTAGCGGGAGGGCCGGGGTACGAGCAGTACTTC
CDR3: CASSLAVAGGPGYEQYF

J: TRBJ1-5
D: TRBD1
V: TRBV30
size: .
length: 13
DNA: TGTGCCTGGAGGGGACAGGGGAATCAGCCCCAGCATTTT
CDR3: CAWRGQGNQPQHF

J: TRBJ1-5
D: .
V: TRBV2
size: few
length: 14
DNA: TGTGCCAGCAGTGAAGGGTCCGCCGGGCAGCCCCAGCATTTT
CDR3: CASSEGSAGQPQHF

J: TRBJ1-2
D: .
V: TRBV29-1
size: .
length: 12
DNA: TGCAGCGTTTCGACAGGCAACTATGGCTACACCTTC
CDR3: CSVSTGNYGYTF

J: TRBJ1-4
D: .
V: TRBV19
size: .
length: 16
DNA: TGTGCCAGTAGTGCTGGAGGGTACTCAACTAATGAAAAACTGTTTTTT
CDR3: CASSAGGYSTNEKLFF

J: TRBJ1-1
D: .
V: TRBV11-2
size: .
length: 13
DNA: TGTGCCAGCAGCGGGTGGGGCAACACTGAAGCTTTCTTT
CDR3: CASSGWGNTEAFF

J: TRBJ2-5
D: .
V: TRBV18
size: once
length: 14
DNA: TGTGCCAGCTCACCCAGGGATTTGGGAGAGACCCAGTACTTC
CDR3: CASSPRDLGETQYF

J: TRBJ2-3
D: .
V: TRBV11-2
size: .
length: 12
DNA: TGTGCCAGCGGCATCTTGTCAGATACGCAGTATTTT
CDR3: CASGILSDTQYF

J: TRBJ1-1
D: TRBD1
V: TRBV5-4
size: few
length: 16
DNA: TGTGCCAGCAGCCCGACCGGGACAGGGGGGAACACTGAAGCTTTCTTT
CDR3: CASSPTGTGGNTEAFF